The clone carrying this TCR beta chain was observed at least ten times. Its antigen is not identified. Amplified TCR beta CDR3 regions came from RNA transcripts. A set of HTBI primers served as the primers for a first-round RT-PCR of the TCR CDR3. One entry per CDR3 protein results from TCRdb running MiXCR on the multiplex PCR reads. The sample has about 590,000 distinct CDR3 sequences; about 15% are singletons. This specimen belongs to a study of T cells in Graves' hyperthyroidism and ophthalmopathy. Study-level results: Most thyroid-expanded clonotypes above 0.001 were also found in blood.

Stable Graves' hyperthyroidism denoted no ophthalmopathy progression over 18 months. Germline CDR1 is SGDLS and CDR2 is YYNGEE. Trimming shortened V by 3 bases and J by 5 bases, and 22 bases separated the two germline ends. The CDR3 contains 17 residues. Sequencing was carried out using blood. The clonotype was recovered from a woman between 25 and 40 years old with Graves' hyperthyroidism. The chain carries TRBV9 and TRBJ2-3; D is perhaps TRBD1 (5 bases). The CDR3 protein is CASSGAPWITGEDTQYF. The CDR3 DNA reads TGTGCCAGCAGCGGGGCCCCGTGGATAACAGGCGAAGATACGCAGTATTTT.